This paragraph covers one T cell receptor beta chain sequence. Its antigen is still unknown. Measured with immunoSEQ multiplex PCR; TCRdb has only the in-frame clones, and not every one. The data hold 110,000 or so clones, with 80% to 95% observed a single time. The data belong to a study of T cell responses to AZD1222 COVID-19 vaccine. As for the study in general: Pooling was applied to second doses at about 4 or about 12 weeks.

General observations from the study: White British people made up most donors, females outnumbered males, and clonal diversity was possibly underestimated. Spike-specific TCR breadth and depth were elevated following two AZD1222 doses. Reports indicate that nearly half of spike-specific TCRs are directed at unmutated variant regions.

Germline V CDR1 and CDR2: MNHEY, SVGEGT. V lost 2 bases and J 3 bases, leaving 14 bases between the germline ends. The CDR3 covers 15 residues. The specimen comprised peripheral blood, sampled on day 0 of AZD1222 vaccination. The chain is built from TRBV6-2 or TRBV6-3 and TRBJ2-7, with D perhaps matching TRBD1 (6 bases). The TCR originated in an adult in good health. The CDR3 DNA reads as TGTGCCAGCAGTTACGGGGGAGAGGGACACTACGAGCAGTACTTC. It encodes CASSYGGEGHYEQYF.